These 32 T cell receptor beta chains were sequenced from one sample in a study of cytomegalovirus exposure and HLA in healthy donors. This PCR relied on a set of 60 Vbeta primers and 13 Jbeta primers. Measured with immunoSEQ multiplex PCR; TCRdb has only the in-frame clones, and not every one. The data show about 140,000 clones, with roughly three quarters seen just once and 3.5% to 5% held by the top ten. The specimen sequenced was PBMCs. These receptors all come from a man in his fifties or sixties in good health and CMV-seronegative.

This clone appeared once. The chain links TRBV5-1 to TRBJ2-2; D is perhaps TRBD2 (6 bases). CDR1 and CDR2 (germline): SGHRS, YFSETQ. V shed 0 bases and J shed 3 bases, with 9 bases lying between them. The CDR3 consists of 15 residues. CDR3 amino acids: CASSLEGLYTGELFF. CDR3 bases: TGCGCCAGCAGCTTGGAGGGACTGTACACCGGGGAGCTGTTTTTT. Supplemented by reference TRBV5-1 and TRBJ2-2, the full variable domain reads KAGVTQTPRYLIKTRGQQVTLSCSPISGHRSVSWYQQTPGQGLQFLFEYFSETQRNKGNFPGRFSGRQFSNSRSEMNVSTLELGDSALYLCASSLEGLYTGELFFGEGSRLTVL.

The chain employs TRBV14 and TRBJ1-1, with D unresolved. The germline CDR1 and CDR2 sequences are SGHDN and FVKESK. The CDR3 is 14 residues long. Trimming stripped 0 bases from V and 1 base from J, with 6 bases between. The CDR3 bases are TGTGCCAGCAGCCAAGACAAATGGAACACTGAAGCTTTCTTT. Translating it yields CASSQDKWNTEAFF.

The chain combines TRBV19 with TRBJ1-1; D not certain. Trimming cost V 7 bases and J 0 bases, with 12 bases left between them. The CDR3 loop spans 14 amino acids. Germline V gives CDR1 LNHDA, CDR2 SQIVND (reference sequence). CDR3 nucleotides: TGTGCCAGTAAGGAGCTACGTTTGAACACTGAAGCTTTCTTT. Protein product: CASKELRLNTEAFF.

J is TRBJ1-1 and V is TRBV7-9; D might be TRBD1 (5 bases). The CDR3 covers 15 residues. CDR1 and CDR2 (germline): SEHNR, FQNEAQ (reference sequence). V was trimmed by 5 bases and J by 5 bases, leaving 18 bases between them. CDR3 sequence: CASSPPGGGGTEAFF. DNA for the CDR3: TGTGCCAGCAGCCCCCCCGGCGGGGGAGGAACTGAAGCTTTCTTT.

In its sample, this clone was seen a few times. Sequence at one end of the junction differs from germline and may be a read error. V is TRBV6-1 and J is TRBJ2-7, with 8 bases fitting TRBD1. Germline lookup yields CDR1 MNHNS and CDR2 SASEGT. The CDR3 has 12 residues. CDR3 in amino acids: CASSERTGWIHF. In DNA, the CDR3 is TGTGCCAGCAGCGAGCGGACAGGGTGGATACACTTC.

The V and J genes are TRBV9 and TRBJ1-1; TRBD1 is a possible D gene (5 bases). The length of the CDR3 is 15 residues. Looked up from germline, CDR1 is SGDLS and CDR2 is YYNGEE. The V and J ends lost 1 base and 1 base respectively, with 11 bases between them. The CDR3 DNA reads as TGTGCCAGCAGCGTACCCCAGGGCACGAACACTGAAGCTTTCTTT. Translated, it gives CASSVPQGTNTEAFF.

This clone has just one count. The V gene is TRBV7-7, the J gene TRBJ2-5; TRBD1 matches 10 bases. The length of the CDR3 is 14 residues. Germline values: CDR1 SSHAT, CDR2 FNYEAQ (reference sequence). The junction had 0 bases not matched to a gene; V was cut back by 3 bases and J by 2 bases. The chain's CDR3 is CASSLDRGQETQYF. The CDR3 DNA sequence: TGTGCCAGCAGCTTGGACAGGGGGCAAGAGACCCAGTACTTC.

The chain carries TRBV19 and TRBJ2-3; 7 nucleotides agree with TRBD2. Germline CDR1 and CDR2: LNHDA and SQIVND (reference sequence). Trimming at V came to 6 bases and at J to 5 bases, leaving 8 bases not matched to a gene. This CDR3 spans 14 amino acids. The CDR3 region has the DNA TGTGCCAGTAGGGCTAGCGGATTAGGAGATACGCAGTATTTT. Residues: CASRASGLGDTQYF. Full variable domain (rest looked up from reference TRBV19 and TRBJ2-3): DGGITQSPKYLFRKEGQNVTLSCEQNLNHDAMYWYRQDPGQGLRLIYYSQIVNDFQKGDIAEGYSVSREKKESFPLTVTSAQKNPTAFYLCASRASGLGDTQYFGPGTRLTVL.

The CDR3 loop reads CASSVQPEAVYEQYF. CDR3 DNA: TGCGCCAGCAGCGTACAACCTGAGGCGGTCTACGAGCAGTACTTC. The V call is TRBV5-1, the J call TRBJ2-7; D remains ambiguous. Trimming took 4 bases from V and 3 from J, leaving 17 bases between them. CDR1 and CDR2 (germline): SGHRS, YFSETQ. This CDR3 region has 15 residues.

The V gene is TRBV4-2, the J gene TRBJ2-1; 9 nucleotides agree with TRBD2. Germline V CDR1 and CDR2: LGHNA, YNFKEQ. CDR3 length: 16 amino acids. V trimming: 0 bases; J trimming: 9 bases; junction bases outside the gene matches: 9. As DNA, the CDR3 is TGTGCCAGCAGCCAAGATGGGTCGCGGGAGGGCCCTGAGCAGTTCTTC. Amino acids: CASSQDGSREGPEQFF.

This chain connects TRBV30 to TRBJ2-2; TRBD2 is a possible D gene (6 bases). Trimming took 2 bases from V and 2 from J, leaving 12 bases between them. The CDR3 length is 15 residues. Germline CDR1 and CDR2: GTSNPN and SVGIG (reference sequence). The CDR3 reads CAWSKLGGNTGELFF. The CDR3 DNA is TGTGCCTGGAGTAAGTTGGGAGGCAACACCGGGGAGCTGTTTTTT. The full variable domain, completed using reference TRBV30 and TRBJ2-2, is SQTIHQWPATLVQPVGSPLSLECTVEGTSNPNLYWYRQAAGRGLQLLFYSVGIGQISSEVPQNLSASRPQDRQFILSSKKLLLSDSGFYLCAWSKLGGNTGELFFGEGSRLTVL.

This clone was seen more than once but under ten times. The J gene is TRBJ1-5, the V gene TRBV6-1; no definite D call. This CDR3 comprises 13 residues. V was trimmed by 3 bases and J by 3 bases, leaving 6 bases between them. The germline V gene has CDR1 MNHNS and CDR2 SASEGT. The CDR3 sequence: CASSENYNQPQHF. The CDR3 nucleotides are TGTGCCAGCAGTGAGAACTACAATCAGCCCCAGCATTTT.

This clone is a singleton in its sample. The chain is built from TRBV7-9 and TRBJ1-5; tentatively, D is TRBD1 (6 bases). The CDR3 is made up of 14 amino acids. The V gene lost 5 bases and the J gene lost 4 bases, with 12 bases spanning the gap. Looked up from germline, CDR1 is SEHNR and CDR2 is FQNEAQ (reference sequence). This chain's CDR3 is CASSHLDRNQPQHF. The CDR3 bases are TGTGCCAGCAGCCATCTGGACAGAAATCAGCCCCAGCATTTT.

The chain joins TRBV5-1 to TRBJ2-5, with TRBD2 matching over 16 bases. The CDR3 extends over 18 amino acids. The germline CDR1 and CDR2 sequences are SGHRS and YFSETQ. J gave up 5 bases and V 4 bases, and 11 bases lay outside the gene matches. CDR3 sequence (DNA): TGCGCCAGCAGCACCACCGGGACTAGCGGGAGGGCCTGGGAGACCCAGTACTTC. It specifies CASSTTGTSGRAWETQYF.

This chain uses TRBV10-3 with TRBJ1-4; TRBD1 matches 8 bases. CDR3 length equals 14 residues. V lost 4 bases to trimming and J lost 5 bases; unmatched junction nucleotides: 3. CDR1 is ENHRY, CDR2 SYGVKD, per germline. CDR3 nucleotide sequence: TGTGCCATCAGTGCAGGACAGGGCAATGAAAAACTGTTTTTT. This gives the protein CAISAGQGNEKLFF.

CDR3 sequence: CASSVLRAARGDTQYF. CDR3 nucleotide sequence: TGTGCCAGCAGCGTGTTAAGAGCGGCTCGGGGAGATACGCAGTATTTT. The V call is TRBV11-1, the J call TRBJ2-3, with a tentative D call TRBD2 (5 bases). Germline V gene sequence: CDR1 SGHAT, CDR2 FQDESV (reference sequence). V lost 5 bases, J lost 5 bases, and 20 bases lay in between. This CDR3 is built from 16 residues.

The chain has TRBV6-1 and TRBJ2-5; 7 bases line up with TRBD1. The germline CDR1 and CDR2 sequences are MNHNS and SASEGT. After removal of 2 bases from V and 4 bases from J, the junction contained 4 bases not matched to a gene. The CDR3 loop spans 14 amino acids. The CDR3 is CASSEYRGGETQYF. CDR3 sequence (DNA): TGTGCCAGCAGTGAATACAGGGGCGGAGAGACCCAGTACTTC.

This clone showed up just a few times. V usage is TRBV5-5 and J usage is TRBJ2-5; 10 nucleotides match TRBD1. J lost 3 bases, V lost 0 bases, and 2 bases had no gene match. Germline-derived CDR1 and CDR2 are SGHKS and YYEKEE (reference sequence). CDR3 length: 15 amino acids. The CDR3 sequence is CASSLVGTGEETQYF. Here the CDR3 DNA reads TGTGCCAGCAGCTTGGTTGGGACAGGGGAAGAGACCCAGTACTTC.

In its sample, this clone was seen a few times. The chain employs TRBV19 and TRBJ2-1; the D gene is possibly TRBD1 (6 bases). The germline V gene encodes CDR1 LNHDA and CDR2 SQIVND (reference sequence). The CDR3 has 17 residues. Trimming shortened V by 3 bases and J by 0 bases, and 15 bases separated the two germline ends. In nucleotides, the CDR3 is TGTGCCAGTAGTATCCGCTTGGGGGCAGGCTCCTACAATGAGCAGTTCTTC. It specifies CASSIRLGAGSYNEQFF.

The CDR3 sequence: CASLDRTGGSYEQYF. The CDR3 nucleotides read TGTGCCAGCCTTGATCGAACAGGGGGCTCCTACGAGCAGTACTTC. V is TRBV28 and J is TRBJ2-7, with 8 bases identical to TRBD1. The V gene end was trimmed by 8 bases and the J gene end by 0 bases; junction bases not matched to a gene: 9. There are 15 residues in the CDR3. The germline V gene encodes CDR1 MDHEN and CDR2 SYDVKM.

The chain joins TRBV27 to TRBJ2-7; D remains unclear. CDR3 length: 15 residues. From germline, CDR1 is MNHEY and CDR2 SMNVEV (reference sequence). V was clipped by 7 bases and J by 1 base, with 17 bases between them. CDR3 protein: CASKTFDAASYEQYF. The CDR3 bases are TGTGCCAGCAAAACCTTCGATGCGGCTTCCTACGAGCAGTACTTC.

This clone was recorded a few times. The rearrangement links TRBV5-1 to TRBJ1-4; no clear D gene. The CDR3 sequence is 15 residues long. Germline V gene sequence: CDR1 SGHRS, CDR2 YFSETQ. V shed 4 bases and J shed 0 bases, with 10 bases lying between them. DNA of the CDR3: TGCGCCAGCAGCCAAACGCCAGCAACTAATGAAAAACTGTTTTTT. It encodes CASSQTPATNEKLFF.

This clone showed up just once. This chain links TRBV5-1 with TRBJ1-2; D remains ambiguous. Trimming stripped 2 bases from V and 4 bases from J, with 12 bases between. This CDR3 is 14 amino acids long. Per germline, CDR1 SGHRS and CDR2 YFSETQ. The CDR3 DNA reads TGCGCCAGCAGCTTTACTGGGCCTGGCTATGGCTACACCTTC. Protein sequence: CASSFTGPGYGYTF.

CDR3 protein: CASSIAPRFGSYNEQFF. The CDR3 DNA reads TGTGCCAGTAGTATAGCACCCCGGTTTGGCTCCTACAATGAGCAGTTCTTC. This chain joins TRBV19 and TRBJ2-1; D is undetermined. From germline, CDR1 is LNHDA and CDR2 SQIVND (reference sequence). V shed 1 base and J shed 0 bases, with 13 bases lying between them. The CDR3 contains 17 residues.

The CDR3 protein is CASSPQHDEQYF. As DNA, the CDR3 is TGTGCCAGCAGCCCCCAACACGACGAGCAGTACTTC. The J gene is TRBJ2-7, the V gene TRBV14; D remains ambiguous. The CDR3 covers 12 residues. Germline CDR1 and CDR2: SGHDN and FVKESK. Trimming cost V 4 bases and J 5 bases, with 9 bases left between them. The whole variable domain, filled in from reference TRBV14 and TRBJ2-7, reads EAGVTQFPSHSVIEKGQTVTLRCDPISGHDNLYWYRRVMGKEIKFLLHFVKESKQDESGMPNNRFLAERTGGTYSTLKVQPAELEDSGVYFCASSPQHDEQYFGPGTRLTVT.

The rearrangement uses TRBV7-9 and TRBJ2-7; D may be TRBD2 (7 bases). V shed 0 bases and J shed 4 bases, with 13 bases lying between them. Germline V gene lookup returns CDR1 SEHNR and CDR2 FQNEAQ (reference sequence). CDR3 length: 15 residues. CDR3 sequence: CASSLAAGANYEQYF. The CDR3 region has the DNA TGTGCCAGCAGCTTAGCGGCGGGGGCAAATTACGAGCAGTACTTC.

The chain has TRBV28 and TRBJ1-5; a weak D match, TRBD1 (6 bases). Germline V gene data show CDR1 as MDHEN and CDR2 as SYDVKM. V lost 7 bases to trimming and J lost 11 bases, with 24 bases between them. The CDR3 length is 15 residues. The CDR3 bases are TGTGCCAGCATCTCTCCGGGGGGGCCCCGCCGGGCCCAGCATTTT. Translated: CASISPGGPRRAQHF.

This rearrangement joins TRBV5-1 to TRBJ1-2; 10 bases map to TRBD1. This CDR3 has 14 amino acids. Germline values: CDR1 SGHRS, CDR2 YFSETQ. V trimming: 0 bases; J trimming: 8 bases; junction bases outside the gene matches: 4. The CDR3 loop reads CASSLGDRGRGYTF. CDR3 DNA: TGCGCCAGCAGCTTGGGGGACAGGGGACGGGGCTACACCTTC.

This sequence joins TRBV28 and TRBJ1-5, with TRBD1 matching 7 bases. Trimming took 4 bases from V and 6 from J; bases not matched to a gene: 15. The length of the CDR3 is 17 residues. Germline V gives CDR1 MDHEN, CDR2 SYDVKM. The CDR3 is CASSSLPQGRTSQPQHF. CDR3 coding DNA: TGTGCCAGCAGTTCCCTCCCACAGGGGCGTACCTCTCAGCCCCAGCATTTT. Full variable domain (outside the CDR3, taken from reference TRBV28 and TRBJ1-5): DVKVTQSSRYLVKRTGEKVFLECVQDMDHENMFWYRQDPGLGLRLIYFSYDVKMKEKGDIPEGYSVSREKKERFSLILESASTNQTSMYLCASSSLPQGRTSQPQHFGDGTRLSIL.

This clone was counted once. The V gene is TRBV5-1, the J gene TRBJ2-2, with D possibly being TRBD2 (5 bases). Germline loops: CDR1 SGHRS, CDR2 YFSETQ. This CDR3 comprises 15 residues. V was clipped by 1 base and J by 4 bases, with 11 bases between them. Here the CDR3 DNA reads TGCGCCAGCAGCTTGATCGGGATGGGCACCGGGGAGCTGTTTTTT. Translating it yields CASSLIGMGTGELFF.

V is TRBV27 and J is TRBJ2-7; TRBD2 agrees at 9 bases. The germline CDR1 and CDR2 sequences are MNHEY and SMNVEV (reference sequence). Trimming cost V 1 base and J 8 bases; bases outside gene matches: 21. The CDR3 is 19 amino acids. CDR3: CASSLWGFSASGRLDKQYF. DNA for the CDR3: TGTGCCAGCAGTTTATGGGGATTTTCCGCAAGCGGGAGGTTGGATAAGCAGTACTTC.

The chain recombines TRBV19 with TRBJ1-2; perhaps TRBD1 as D (5 bases). The CDR3 runs to 15 residues. CDR1 and CDR2 (germline): LNHDA, SQIVND (reference sequence). V was cut by 5 bases and J by 5 bases, with 18 bases left in between. The DNA for the CDR3 is TGTGCCAGTAGTCCCCAAGACAGATCCTATTATGGCTACACCTTC. This codes for CASSPQDRSYYGYTF.